This passage covers 15 T cell receptor beta chains from one sample sequenced in a study of cytomegalovirus exposure and HLA in healthy donors. A multiplex PCR was run with 60 Vbeta primers and 13 Jbeta primers. The protocol was immunoSEQ multiplex PCR, while the TCRdb copy is restricted to in-frame clones and leaves out a portion. The profile covers under 200,000 clones, with more than 80% appearing a single time and about 1.9% taken by the ten largest. The source material was PBMCs. Receptors were obtained from a young woman in good health and CMV-seronegative.

This chain links TRBV10-1 with TRBJ1-6, with 12 bases lining up with TRBD1. Germline CDR1 reads WNHNN; CDR2 reads SYGVQD (reference sequence). The ends lost 7 bases at V and 5 bases at J; junction bases unmatched: 12. The CDR3 extends over 18 amino acids. The CDR3 region has the DNA TGCGCCAGCACCGAAATGGGACAGGGGGCGCAGGATAATTCACCCCTCCACTTT. Amino acids: CASTEMGQGAQDNSPLHF.

The chain has TRBV28 and TRBJ1-1; D is possibly TRBD1 (6 bases). Trimming shortened V by 4 bases and J by 3 bases, and 24 bases separated the two germline ends. Germline CDR1 is MDHEN and CDR2 is SYDVKM. The CDR3 sequence is 18 residues long. The CDR3 bases are TGTGCCAGCAGTTCCCACTGGCTGGGGGACACGTCCCACACTGAAGCTTTCTTT. Translating it yields CASSSHWLGDTSHTEAFF.

The genes are TRBV18 and TRBJ1-4; the D gene is possibly TRBD1 (5 bases). With 3 bases removed from V and 5 bases from J, the gap between germline ends came to 13 bases. Germline-derived CDR1 and CDR2 are KGHSH and LQKENI. The CDR3 runs to 15 residues. The CDR3: CASSPQGLSNEKLFF. The CDR3 DNA reads as TGTGCCAGCTCACCGCAGGGACTCTCCAATGAAAAACTGTTTTTT.

This chain links TRBV19 with TRBJ1-1; no clear D. The CDR3 covers 14 residues. V lost 3 bases to trimming and J lost 0 bases, with 8 bases between them. Germline V lookup: CDR1 LNHDA, CDR2 SQIVND (reference sequence). The CDR3 loop is CASSINSVNTEAFF. The CDR3 DNA is TGTGCCAGTAGTATCAATTCGGTGAACACTGAAGCTTTCTTT.

V and J are TRBV2 and TRBJ1-1; 9 nucleotides match TRBD1. Looked up from germline, CDR1 is SNHLY and CDR2 is FYNNEI. With V trimmed by 6 bases and J by 6 bases, 5 bases remained unmatched. This CDR3 region has 13 residues. CDR3 sequence (DNA): TGTGCCAGCAGCCACAGGGGGCTGCCTGAAGCTTTCTTT. As protein: CASSHRGLPEAFF.

The V and J genes are TRBV6-4 and TRBJ2-3; TRBD1 matches at 10 bases. CDR3 length: 15 amino acids. Germline V gene data show CDR1 as MRHNA and CDR2 as SNTAGT. The trim removed 8 bases at V and 2 bases at J, leaving 7 bases unmatched. DNA for the CDR3: TGTGCCAGCGCCCGGGACAGGGGTCTCACAGATACGCAGTATTTT. As protein: CASARDRGLTDTQYF.

The sample holds one count of this clone. Other DNA sequences within the sample encode an identical CDR3. The chain links TRBV9 to TRBJ1-1, with TRBD1 identical over 9 bases. V lost 3 bases to trimming and J lost 5 bases; unmatched junction nucleotides: 5. The CDR3 is made up of 14 amino acids. CDR1 and CDR2 (germline): SGDLS, YYNGEE. This chain's CDR3 is CASSEGQGRTEAFF. CDR3 sequence (DNA): TGTGCCAGCAGCGAGGGACAGGGAAGGACTGAAGCTTTCTTT.

The chain has TRBV25-1 and TRBJ2-1, with 8 bases identical to TRBD2. The ends lost 2 bases at V and 4 bases at J; junction bases unmatched: 7. CDR3 size: 16 residues. Germline values: CDR1 MGHDK, CDR2 SYGVNS. CDR3 sequence: CASSEPGRGGYNEQFF. The DNA for the CDR3 is TGTGCCAGCAGTGAACCTGGACGGGGGGGGTACAATGAGCAGTTCTTC.

Points on this clone: A junction end diverges from the germline sequence, so it may reflect a read error. The chain combines TRBV9 with TRBJ2-7; TRBD1 aligns across 8 bases. Germline-derived CDR1 and CDR2 are SGDLS and YYNGEE. This CDR3 comprises 16 residues. The CDR3 DNA reads TGTGCCAGCAGCGCGAGTAAAGGACAGGGTGGCTACGAGCGGTACTTC. This gives the protein CASSASKGQGGYERYF.

The chain has TRBV5-4 and TRBJ1-1, with no clear D. Germline V gene lookup returns CDR1 SGHNT and CDR2 YYREEE (reference sequence). The V and J ends lost 1 base and 0 bases respectively, with 7 bases between them. This CDR3 contains 14 residues. The CDR3 protein is CASSLRSVNTEAFF. In DNA, the CDR3 is TGTGCCAGCAGCTTGCGGAGCGTGAACACTGAAGCTTTCTTT.

Turning to this clone: Different DNA sequences within this sample yield the same CDR3. The J gene is TRBJ2-6, the V gene TRBV9; D unresolved. Germline CDR1 is SGDLS and CDR2 is YYNGEE. The CDR3 is made up of 14 amino acids. The V gene lost 4 bases and the J gene lost 0 bases, with 5 bases spanning the gap. Here the CDR3 DNA reads TGTGCCAGCAGCCGTAGCTCTGGGGCCAACGTCCTGACTTTC. Its protein product is CASSRSSGANVLTF.

This chain connects TRBV7-2 to TRBJ1-6, with D perhaps TRBD1 (5 bases). This CDR3 has 13 residues. Trimming left V 1 base short and J 13 bases short, with 11 bases between. Per the germline V gene, CDR1 is SGHTA and CDR2 is FQGNSA. CDR3 sequence: CASSLVWGVPLHF. In nucleotides, the CDR3 is TGTGCCAGCAGCTTAGTCTGGGGGGTTCCCCTCCACTTT.

V usage is TRBV7-2 and J usage is TRBJ1-5; 9 bases align to TRBD1. V shed 3 bases, J shed 9 bases, and the junction held 12 bases outside the gene matches. The CDR3 runs to 16 residues. Germline CDR1 reads SGHTA; CDR2 reads FQGNSA. CDR3 region: CASSFPSGTGFPPQHF. The CDR3 region has the DNA TGTGCCAGCAGCTTCCCGTCCGGGACAGGGTTCCCGCCCCAGCATTTT.

The chain couples TRBV28 to TRBJ2-5, with 7 bases identical to TRBD2. CDR3 length: 11 amino acids. Looked up from germline, CDR1 is MDHEN and CDR2 is SYDVKM. The CDR3 DNA follows: TGTGCAGTTCGCGGGAGCCAGACCCAGTACTTC. It yields the protein CAVRGSQTQYF.

The V and J genes are TRBV27 and TRBJ1-1; weak D call: TRBD1 (5 bases). Germline V gene sequence: CDR1 MNHEY, CDR2 SMNVEV (reference sequence). The CDR3 runs 16 residues. V was shortened by 8 bases and J by 4 bases, with 23 bases between the two germline ends. For the CDR3, the DNA is TGTGCCAGCCGTCAATCTCCGATGCCTACAGGCACTGAAGCTTTCTTT. Protein product: CASRQSPMPTGTEAFF.